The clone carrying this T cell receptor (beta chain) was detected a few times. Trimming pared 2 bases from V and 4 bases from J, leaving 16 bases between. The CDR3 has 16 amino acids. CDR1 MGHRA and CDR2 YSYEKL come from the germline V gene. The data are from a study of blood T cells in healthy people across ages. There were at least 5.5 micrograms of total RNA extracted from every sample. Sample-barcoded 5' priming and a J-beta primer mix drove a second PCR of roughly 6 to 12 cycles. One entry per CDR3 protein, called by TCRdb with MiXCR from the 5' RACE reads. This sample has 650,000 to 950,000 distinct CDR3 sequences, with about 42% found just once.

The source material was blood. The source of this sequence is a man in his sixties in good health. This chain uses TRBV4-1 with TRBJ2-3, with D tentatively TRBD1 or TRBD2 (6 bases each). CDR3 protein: CASSQPRGLLADTQYF. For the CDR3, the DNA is TGCGCCAGCAGCCAACCCCGGGGGCTATTGGCAGATACGCAGTATTTT.